A single sample gave rise to the 21 T cell receptor beta chains below, sequenced in a study of cytomegalovirus exposure and HLA in healthy donors. PCR used 60 Vbeta primers and 13 Jbeta primers. Using immunoSEQ multiplex PCR, the repertoire was profiled, and TCRdb retains in-frame clones only, with some absent. This table holds some 180,000 clones, under 9.5% found once. The sample comprised PBMCs. The receptors come from a woman in her thirties in good health and CMV-seropositive.

This clone was recorded a few times. The V call is TRBV5-8, the J call TRBJ2-5, with no clear D. The CDR3 is 13 amino acids. Trimming removed 2 bases at V and 2 bases at J, with 7 bases between. Germline CDR1 is SGHTS and CDR2 is YDEGEE. The CDR3 region is CASSFTVQETQYF. The CDR3 DNA sequence: TGTGCCAGCAGCTTTACGGTTCAAGAGACCCAGTACTTC.

This clone has more than one count but fewer than ten. The rearrangement joins TRBV4-1 to TRBJ1-2; 7 nucleotides align to TRBD1. The CDR3 has 15 residues. V was clipped by 0 bases and J by 5 bases; unmatched bases: 6. Germline CDR1 reads MGHRA; CDR2 reads YSYEKL. The CDR3 spells CASSQDRGPGYGYTF. CDR3 in DNA: TGCGCCAGCAGCCAAGATAGGGGGCCAGGTTATGGCTACACCTTC.

This chain joins TRBV6-1 and TRBJ2-1; 8 nucleotides agree with TRBD2. V dropped 6 bases and J dropped 5; count of bases not matched to a gene: 9. The CDR3 spans 15 residues. In germline, CDR1 is MNHNS, CDR2 SASEGT. CDR3 in DNA: TGTGCCAGCAGACGGGGGGGGCAGTTCCACAATGAGCAGTTCTTC. This encodes CASRRGGQFHNEQFF.

The CDR3 sequence: CASSLGGLAGVDTGELFF. The CDR3 region has the DNA TGTGCCAGCAGCCTTGGGGGACTAGCGGGAGTGGACACCGGGGAGCTGTTTTTT. The chain joins TRBV5-4 to TRBJ2-2; TRBD2 matches 14 bases. Germline V gives CDR1 SGHNT, CDR2 YYREEE (reference sequence). Trimming cost V 4 bases and J 3 bases; bases outside gene matches: 8. The CDR3 is 18 amino acids.

This rearrangement joins TRBV5-6 to TRBJ2-2, with 8 bases that match TRBD1. Germline CDR1 is SGHDT and CDR2 is YYEEEE. The CDR3 has 16 residues. V was pared by 2 bases and J by 6 bases, with 9 bases of the junction left unmatched. The CDR3 here is CASSFGQGEDSGELFF. The CDR3 region has the DNA TGTGCCAGCAGCTTTGGACAGGGAGAGGATTCCGGGGAGCTGTTTTTT.

This clone was seen more than once but under ten times. The chain employs TRBV5-6 and TRBJ1-4; 7 bases are a match to TRBD1. The CDR3 contains 13 residues. V lost 3 bases to trimming and J lost 8 bases; unmatched junction nucleotides: 4. Germline CDR1 and CDR2: SGHDT and YYEEEE. The CDR3 coding sequence is TGTGCCAGCAGCTCTCGACAGGGAGAAAAACTGTTTTTT. Amino acids: CASSSRQGEKLFF.

The chain links TRBV5-1 to TRBJ2-7; 7 bases line up with TRBD1. Germline CDR1 reads SGHRS; CDR2 reads YFSETQ. The CDR3 has 14 amino acids. After removal of 4 bases from V and 1 base from J, the junction contained 5 bases not matched to a gene. CDR3 protein: CASSPGTASYEQYF. The CDR3 DNA is TGCGCCAGCAGCCCCGGGACAGCGTCCTACGAGCAGTACTTC.

V gene TRBV27 combines with J gene TRBJ2-1; tentatively, D is TRBD2 (6 bases). CDR1 is MNHEY and CDR2 is SMNVEV in the germline V gene (reference sequence). This CDR3 region has 16 residues. Trimming pared 4 bases from V and 8 bases from J, leaving 21 bases between. The CDR3 sequence is CASSSAPGLTTYEQFF. The CDR3 bases are TGTGCCAGCAGTTCCGCACCGGGACTGACAACCTATGAGCAGTTCTTC.

DNA for the CDR3: TGCGCCAGCAGCCTGCTCTTCCGGGAGTCTGTCGGGGAGGCCAACGTCCTGACTTTC. This encodes CASSLLFRESVGEANVLTF. The V and J genes are TRBV5-1 and TRBJ2-6, with a possible D match to TRBD2 (6 bases). V dropped 4 bases and J dropped 6 bases, with 26 bases sitting between them. The CDR3 loop spans 19 amino acids. CDR1 is SGHRS, CDR2 YFSETQ, per germline.

V gene TRBV5-1 combines with J gene TRBJ2-5, with a tentative D call TRBD1 (5 bases). Germline V CDR1 and CDR2: SGHRS, YFSETQ. The CDR3 contains 14 residues. V was shortened by 1 base and J by 2 bases, with 9 bases between the two germline ends. The CDR3 sequence is CASSLMGPQETQYF. In DNA, the CDR3 is TGCGCCAGCAGCTTGATGGGGCCGCAAGAGACCCAGTACTTC.

The rearrangement links TRBV5-4 to TRBJ1-3; 9 nucleotides line up with TRBD1. Germline V lookup: CDR1 SGHNT, CDR2 YYREEE (reference sequence). The CDR3 is 15 residues long. Trimming took 2 bases from V and 6 from J; bases not matched to a gene: 6. The CDR3 DNA sequence: TGTGCCAGCAGCTTTCCGACAGGGGGTGAAAACACCATATATTTT. It codes for CASSFPTGGENTIYF.

This clone was observed a handful of times. The V gene is TRBV27, the J gene TRBJ2-7, with TRBD2 matching 10 bases. The V and J ends lost 5 bases and 3 bases, in that order; junction bases with no gene match: 4. This CDR3 comprises 14 residues. The germline gives CDR1 MNHEY, CDR2 SMNVEV (reference sequence). In DNA, the CDR3 is TGTGCCAGCAGTCCCCGGACTAGCGGCTACGAGCAGTACTTC. It yields the protein CASSPRTSGYEQYF.

CDR3 region: CASSLGGRGYGYTF. As DNA, the CDR3 is TGTGCCAGCAGCTTAGGGGGGCGCGGCTATGGCTACACCTTC. The gene calls are TRBV7-2 and TRBJ1-2, with D tentatively TRBD1 (6 bases). The CDR3 sequence is 14 residues long. Between the trimmed V and J ends, which lost 1 base and 4 bases, there was a span of 10 bases. Germline V gene sequence: CDR1 SGHTA, CDR2 FQGNSA.

V is TRBV7-2 and J is TRBJ2-5, with D possibly TRBD2 on 5 matching bases. Germline CDR1 and CDR2: SGHTA and FQGNSA. V lost 0 bases and J 5 bases, leaving 10 bases between the germline ends. This CDR3 has 14 amino acids. The CDR3 DNA reads TGTGCCAGCAGCTTAGCGGGAGACTCGGAGACCCAGTACTTC. It codes for CASSLAGDSETQYF.

V and J are TRBV5-4 and TRBJ2-3, with 10 bases that match TRBD2. The CDR3 consists of 16 residues. The V gene end was trimmed by 0 bases and the J gene end by 5 bases; junction bases not matched to a gene: 6. Germline assignment: CDR1 SGHNT and CDR2 YYREEE (reference sequence). This chain's CDR3 is CASSLDSGRAKDTQYF. In DNA form, the CDR3 reads TGTGCCAGCAGCTTGGACAGCGGGAGGGCCAAAGATACGCAGTATTTT.

The rearrangement joins TRBV25-1 to TRBJ2-5; D is perhaps TRBD2 (5 bases). The V end lost 9 bases, the J end lost 4 bases, and 18 bases lay between the germline ends. Germline assignment: CDR1 MGHDK and CDR2 SYGVNS. This CDR3 is 14 amino acids long. In DNA form, the CDR3 reads TGTGCCAGTGGTCCCGGCGGAGGTAGAGAGACCCAGTACTTC. Its protein product is CASGPGGGRETQYF. The complete variable domain, with remaining parts taken from reference TRBV25-1 and TRBJ2-5, reads EADIYQTPRYLVIGTGKKITLECSQTMGHDKMYWYQQDPGMELHLIHYSYGVNSTEKGDLSSESTVSRIRTEHFPLTLESARPSHTSQYLCASGPGGGRETQYFGPGTRLLVL.

The gene calls are TRBV7-9 and TRBJ2-3; tentatively, D is TRBD2 (6 bases). With 4 bases removed from V and 0 bases from J, the gap between germline ends came to 14 bases. The CDR3 is 16 residues long. CDR1 is SEHNR, CDR2 FQNEAQ, per germline (reference sequence). The CDR3 DNA follows: TGTGCCAGCAGCTGGCCCCCGAGCGGGAGCACAGATACGCAGTATTTT. Its protein product is CASSWPPSGSTDTQYF. Full variable domain (missing parts from reference TRBV7-9 and TRBJ2-3): DTGVSQNPRHKITKRGQNVTFRCDPISEHNRLYWYRQTLGQGPEFLTYFQNEAQLEKSRLLSDRFSAERPKGSFSTLEIQRTEQGDSAMYLCASSWPPSGSTDTQYFGPGTRLTVL.

This clone came up a few times. The rearrangement links TRBV7-2 to TRBJ1-2, with 7 bases that match TRBD1. Germline-derived CDR1 and CDR2 are SGHTA and FQGNSA. The CDR3 sequence is 18 residues long. The J segment lost 2 bases and the V segment lost 4 bases, leaving 16 bases of the junction unmatched. The CDR3 loop is CASSSTRNSGTANYGYTF. The CDR3 region has the DNA TGTGCCAGCAGCTCCACCCGCAACTCGGGGACAGCAAACTATGGCTACACCTTC.

Only a few counts were recorded for this clone. The chain is built from TRBV30 and TRBJ2-7, with a weak D call TRBD1 (6 bases). Trimming took off 5 bases at V and 0 bases at J, with 14 bases between the two ends. This CDR3 comprises 14 residues. Germline V gene sequence: CDR1 GTSNPN, CDR2 SVGIG (reference sequence). Here the CDR3 reads CAWDGAGASYEQYF. Here the CDR3 DNA reads TGTGCCTGGGACGGGGCAGGGGCCTCCTACGAGCAGTACTTC.

The chain uses TRBV18 and TRBJ1-1, with D tentatively TRBD1 (5 bases). Trimming left V 7 bases short and J 3 bases short, with 12 bases between. This CDR3 contains 13 residues. CDR1 is KGHSH, CDR2 LQKENI, per germline. The CDR3 region has the DNA TGTGCCAGCTTCACCGGGGGGGACACTGAAGCTTTCTTT. Translated, it gives CASFTGGDTEAFF.

This clone was recorded once. The chain recombines TRBV11-2 with TRBJ2-1; the match to TRBD2 covers 10 bases. Germline loops: CDR1 SGHAT, CDR2 FQNNGV. J was trimmed by 8 bases and V by 6 bases; bases with no gene match: 19. The CDR3 contains 18 residues. The CDR3 reads CASSITSSSGSGNHEQFF. CDR3 DNA sequence: TGTGCCAGCAGTATAACGAGTTCTAGCGGGAGTGGAAACCATGAGCAGTTCTTC.